This TCR beta chain derives from a study of identical twins. The V end lost 0 bases, the J end lost 2 bases, and 9 bases lay between the germline ends. Per the germline V gene, CDR1 is SGHAT and CDR2 is FQNNGV. This CDR3 is 15 amino acids long. Via MiXCR, TCRdb re-called the 5' RACE reads, giving one row per CDR3 protein. The sample consists of 690,000 or so distinct CDR3 sequences, 8.6% of them appearing once. Of note for this clonotype: What it recognizes is unknown.

Healthy Caucasians made up all donors. Notes on the study in general: The models systematically underestimated how much out-of-frame TCR alpha was shared in monozygotic twins. Twins shared out-of-frame alpha sequences with excess low generation probability. Fewer insertions were carried by abundant cord blood beta clonotypes, but none was seen in memory repertoires.

The same data also went into a second study, on yellow fever vaccine responses in identical twins.

This clonotype originated in a woman younger than 30 in good health. Material: PBMCs. V gene TRBV11-2 combines with J gene TRBJ2-3; possible D gene TRBD2, 5 bases. The CDR3 DNA is TGTGCCAGCAGCTTAGAAGCGGTGGCCACAGATACGCAGTATTTT. Protein sequence: CASSLEAVATDTQYF.